The entry below gives a single TCR beta chain sequence along with its context. The sample comes from a study of blood T cell repertoires in COVID-19. The protocol was immunoSEQ multiplex PCR, while the TCRdb copy is restricted to in-frame clones and leaves out a portion. The sample lists 110,000 or so clones; approximately 80% were seen once. The CDR3 runs to 12 residues. Germline V gene sequence: CDR1 SQVTM, CDR2 ANQGSEA. V lost 6 bases to trimming and J lost 2 bases, with 10 bases between them. The clonotype comes from a human donor in a cohort sampled during active COVID-19. V is TRBV29-1 and J is TRBJ1-1; no reliable D call. Sequenced input: peripheral blood. The CDR3 reads CSVRDFNTEAFF. As DNA, the CDR3 is TGCAGCGTGAGGGATTTCAACACTGAAGCTTTCTTT.